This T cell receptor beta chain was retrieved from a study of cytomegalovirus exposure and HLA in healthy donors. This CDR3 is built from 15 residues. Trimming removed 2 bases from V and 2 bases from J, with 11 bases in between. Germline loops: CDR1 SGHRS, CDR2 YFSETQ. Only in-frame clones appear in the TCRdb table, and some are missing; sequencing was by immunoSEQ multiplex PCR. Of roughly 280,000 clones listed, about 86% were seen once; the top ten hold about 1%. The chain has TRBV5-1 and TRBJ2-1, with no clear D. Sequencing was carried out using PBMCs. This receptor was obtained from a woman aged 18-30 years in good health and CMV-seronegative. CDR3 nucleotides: TGCGCCAGCAGCTTAACTCGGGTAGCCTACAATGAGCAGTTCTTC. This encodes CASSLTRVAYNEQFF.